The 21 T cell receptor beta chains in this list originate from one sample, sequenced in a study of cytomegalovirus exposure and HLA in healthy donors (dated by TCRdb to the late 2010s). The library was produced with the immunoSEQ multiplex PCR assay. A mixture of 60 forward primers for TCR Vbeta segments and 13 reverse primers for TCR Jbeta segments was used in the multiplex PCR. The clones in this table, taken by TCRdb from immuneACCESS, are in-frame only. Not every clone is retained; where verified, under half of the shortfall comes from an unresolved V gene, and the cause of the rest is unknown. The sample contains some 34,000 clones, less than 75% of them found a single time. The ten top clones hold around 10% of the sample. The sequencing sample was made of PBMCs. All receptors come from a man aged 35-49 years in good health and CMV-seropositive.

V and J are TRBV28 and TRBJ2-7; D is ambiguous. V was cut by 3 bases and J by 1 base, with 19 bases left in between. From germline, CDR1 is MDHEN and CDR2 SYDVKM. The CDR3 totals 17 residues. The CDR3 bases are TGTGCCAGCAGTTTCCCCTTATTATCCGCGAAATCCTACGAGCAGTACTTC. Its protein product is CASSFPLLSAKSYEQYF.

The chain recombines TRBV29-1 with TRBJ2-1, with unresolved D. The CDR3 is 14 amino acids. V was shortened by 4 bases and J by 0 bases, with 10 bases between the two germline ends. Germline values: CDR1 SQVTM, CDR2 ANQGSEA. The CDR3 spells CSVVGVLSYNEQFF. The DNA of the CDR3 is TGCAGCGTTGTGGGCGTCCTCTCCTACAATGAGCAGTTCTTC.

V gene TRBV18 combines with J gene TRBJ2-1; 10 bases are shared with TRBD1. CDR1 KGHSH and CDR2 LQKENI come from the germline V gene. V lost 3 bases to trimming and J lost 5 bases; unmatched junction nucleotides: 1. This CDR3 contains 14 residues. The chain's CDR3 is CASSPGTGDNEQFF. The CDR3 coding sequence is TGTGCCAGCTCACCGGGGACAGGGGACAATGAGCAGTTCTTC.

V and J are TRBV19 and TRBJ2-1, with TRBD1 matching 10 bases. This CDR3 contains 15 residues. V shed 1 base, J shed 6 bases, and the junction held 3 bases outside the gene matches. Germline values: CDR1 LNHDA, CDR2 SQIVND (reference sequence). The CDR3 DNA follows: TGTGCCAGTAGTATAGGGACAGGGGGGGTCAATGAGCAGTTCTTC. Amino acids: CASSIGTGGVNEQFF.

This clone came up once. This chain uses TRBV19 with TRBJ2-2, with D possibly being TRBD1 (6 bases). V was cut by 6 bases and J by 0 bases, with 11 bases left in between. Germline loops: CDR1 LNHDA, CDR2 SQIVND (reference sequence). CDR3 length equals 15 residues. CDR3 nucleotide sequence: TGTGCCAGTAGCGGACAGTTCGCGAACACCGGGGAGCTGTTTTTT. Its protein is CASSGQFANTGELFF.

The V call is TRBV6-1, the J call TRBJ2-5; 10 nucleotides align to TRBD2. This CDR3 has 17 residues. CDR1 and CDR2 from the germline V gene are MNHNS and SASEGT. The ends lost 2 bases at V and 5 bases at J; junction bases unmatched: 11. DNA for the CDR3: TGTGCCAGCAGTGAAAAGGGGGTAGCGGGGGGCGAGGAGACCCAGTACTTC. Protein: CASSEKGVAGGEETQYF.

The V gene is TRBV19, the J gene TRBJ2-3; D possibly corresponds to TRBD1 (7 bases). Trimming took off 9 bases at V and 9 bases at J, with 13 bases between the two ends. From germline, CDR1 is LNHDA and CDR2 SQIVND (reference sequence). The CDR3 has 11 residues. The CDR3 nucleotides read TGTGCCAGCGGAGGGGGCAGGACGCAGTATTTT. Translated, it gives CASGGGRTQYF.

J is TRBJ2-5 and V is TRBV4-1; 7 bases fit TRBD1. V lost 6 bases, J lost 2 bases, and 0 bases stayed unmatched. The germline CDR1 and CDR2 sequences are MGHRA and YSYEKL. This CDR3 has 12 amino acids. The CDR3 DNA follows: TGCGCCAGCAGGGGACAGCAAGAGACCCAGTACTTC. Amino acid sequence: CASRGQQETQYF.

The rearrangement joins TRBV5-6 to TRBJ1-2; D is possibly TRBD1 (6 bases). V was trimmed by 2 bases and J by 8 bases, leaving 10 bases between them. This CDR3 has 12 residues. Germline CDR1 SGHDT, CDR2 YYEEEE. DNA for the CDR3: TGTGCCAGCAGCTTTAACAGGGAAGGCTACACCTTC. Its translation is CASSFNREGYTF.

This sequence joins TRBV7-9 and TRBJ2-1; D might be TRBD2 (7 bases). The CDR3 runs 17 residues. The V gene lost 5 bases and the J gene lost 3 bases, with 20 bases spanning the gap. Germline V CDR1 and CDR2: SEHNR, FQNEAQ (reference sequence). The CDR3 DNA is TGTGCCAGCAGCGGACTAGTGGGACACGAAGTCTACAATGAGCAGTTCTTC. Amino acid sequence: CASSGLVGHEVYNEQFF.

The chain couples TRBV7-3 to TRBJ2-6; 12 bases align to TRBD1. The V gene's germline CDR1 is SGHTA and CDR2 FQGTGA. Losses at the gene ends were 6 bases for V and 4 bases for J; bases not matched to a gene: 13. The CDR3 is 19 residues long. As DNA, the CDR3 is TGTGCCAGCAGTCACAACCGGGACAGGGGGCTTTCAGGGGCCAACGTCCTGACTTTC. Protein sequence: CASSHNRDRGLSGANVLTF.

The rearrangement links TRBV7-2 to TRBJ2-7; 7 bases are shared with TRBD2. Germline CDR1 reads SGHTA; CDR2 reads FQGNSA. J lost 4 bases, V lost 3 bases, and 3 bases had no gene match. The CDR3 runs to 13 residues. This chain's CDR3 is CASSFNGGYEQYF. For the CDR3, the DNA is TGTGCCAGCAGCTTTAACGGGGGGTACGAGCAGTACTTC.

The CDR3 region is CASSLAGGPYEQYF. CDR3 nucleotide sequence: TGTGCCAGTAGCCTAGCGGGGGGACCCTACGAGCAGTACTTC. This chain links TRBV19 with TRBJ2-7, with TRBD2 identical over 11 bases. Germline CDR1 is LNHDA and CDR2 is SQIVND (reference sequence). Trimming removed 6 bases from V and 2 bases from J; junction bases left unmatched: 3. This CDR3 has 14 residues.

CDR3 DNA sequence: TGTGCCAGCAGCACCACAGGGATGGGTTCACCCCTCCACTTT. This sequence encodes CASSTTGMGSPLHF. The V call is TRBV9, the J call TRBJ1-6; D possibly corresponds to TRBD1 (6 bases). In germline, CDR1 is SGDLS, CDR2 YYNGEE. This CDR3 comprises 14 residues. Between the trimmed V and J ends, which lost 4 bases and 9 bases, there was a span of 14 bases.

CDR3 protein: CASSPGQGATLRELFF. DNA of the CDR3: TGTGCCAGTAGTCCCGGACAGGGGGCCACTTTGCGGGAGCTGTTTTTT. The chain links TRBV19 to TRBJ2-2; 11 bases map to TRBD1. Germline V lookup: CDR1 LNHDA, CDR2 SQIVND (reference sequence). With 5 bases clipped from V and 9 bases from J, the junction kept 11 bases outside the gene matches. There are 16 residues in the CDR3.

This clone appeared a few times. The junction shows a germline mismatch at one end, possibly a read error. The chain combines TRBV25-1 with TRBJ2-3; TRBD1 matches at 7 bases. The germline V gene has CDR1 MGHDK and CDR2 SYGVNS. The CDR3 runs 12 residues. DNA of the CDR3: TGTGCCACCTCGCCCCCACAGGGGATTGGCCATTTT. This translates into CATSPPQGIGHF.

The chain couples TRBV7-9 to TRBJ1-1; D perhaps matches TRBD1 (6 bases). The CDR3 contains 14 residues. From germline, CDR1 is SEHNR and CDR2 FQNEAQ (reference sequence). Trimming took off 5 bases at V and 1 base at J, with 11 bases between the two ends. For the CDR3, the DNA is TGTGCCAGCAGCCCAGAACAGGGGAACACTGAAGCTTTCTTT. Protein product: CASSPEQGNTEAFF.

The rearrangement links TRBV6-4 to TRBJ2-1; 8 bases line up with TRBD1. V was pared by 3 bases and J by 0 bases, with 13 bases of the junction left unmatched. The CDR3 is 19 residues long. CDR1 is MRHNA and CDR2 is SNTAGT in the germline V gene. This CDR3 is CASSESPPRQGSSYNEQFF. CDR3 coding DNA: TGTGCCAGCAGTGAAAGCCCCCCTCGACAGGGGAGCTCCTACAATGAGCAGTTCTTC.

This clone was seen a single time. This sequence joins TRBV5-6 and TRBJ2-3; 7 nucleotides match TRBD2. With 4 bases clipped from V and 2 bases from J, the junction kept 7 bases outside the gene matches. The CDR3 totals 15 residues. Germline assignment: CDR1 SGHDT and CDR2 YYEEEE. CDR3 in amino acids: CASSGPAGVTDTQYF. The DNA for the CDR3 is TGTGCCAGCAGCGGGCCGGCGGGGGTCACAGATACGCAGTATTTT.

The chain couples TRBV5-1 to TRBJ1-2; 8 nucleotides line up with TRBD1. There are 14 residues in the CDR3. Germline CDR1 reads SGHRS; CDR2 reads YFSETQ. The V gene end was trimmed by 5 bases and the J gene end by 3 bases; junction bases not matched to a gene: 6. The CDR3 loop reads CASRGQGSDYGYTF. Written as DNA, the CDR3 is TGCGCCAGCAGAGGACAGGGATCGGACTATGGCTACACCTTC.

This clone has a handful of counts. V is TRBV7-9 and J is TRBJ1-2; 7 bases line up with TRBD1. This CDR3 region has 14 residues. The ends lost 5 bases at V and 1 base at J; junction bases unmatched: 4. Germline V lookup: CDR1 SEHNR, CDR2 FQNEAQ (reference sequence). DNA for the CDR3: TGTGCCAGCAGCCCTCGACAGGGTAACTATGGCTACACCTTC. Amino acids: CASSPRQGNYGYTF.